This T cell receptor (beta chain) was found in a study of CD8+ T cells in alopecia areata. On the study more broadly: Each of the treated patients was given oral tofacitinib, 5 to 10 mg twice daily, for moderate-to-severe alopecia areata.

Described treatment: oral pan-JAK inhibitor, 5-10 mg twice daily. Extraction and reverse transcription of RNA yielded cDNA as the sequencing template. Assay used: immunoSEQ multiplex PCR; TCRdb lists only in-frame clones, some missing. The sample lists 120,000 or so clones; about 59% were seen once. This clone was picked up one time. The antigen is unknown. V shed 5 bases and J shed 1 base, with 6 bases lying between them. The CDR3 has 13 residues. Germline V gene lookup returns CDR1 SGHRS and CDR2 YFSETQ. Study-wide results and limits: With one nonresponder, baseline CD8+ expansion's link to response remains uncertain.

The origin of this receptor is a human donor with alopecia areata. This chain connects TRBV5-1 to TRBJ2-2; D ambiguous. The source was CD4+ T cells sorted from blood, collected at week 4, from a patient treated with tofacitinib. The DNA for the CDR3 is TGCGCCAGCAGGACTCAGAACACCGGGGAGCTGTTTTTT. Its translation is CASRTQNTGELFF.